The present TCR beta chain was sequenced within a study of cytomegalovirus exposure and HLA in healthy donors. The PCR used 60 Vbeta and 13 Jbeta primers. The assay was immunoSEQ multiplex PCR, and TCRdb's table has in-frame clones only and misses some. Found here are under 250,000 clones, 65% to 90% of them singletons; the top ten hold approximately 2.2%. Study results and caveats: Later analysis revealed greater clonal expansion in HLA-associated TCR beta chains than in equally common others.

The CDR3 covers 15 residues. V was clipped by 0 bases and J by 2 bases, with 11 bases between them. Germline CDR1 and CDR2: GTSNPN and SVGIG (reference sequence). Details on this clone: Its specificity is not known.

The source of this sequence is a woman between 45 and 60 years old in good health and CMV-seronegative. This chain links TRBV30 with TRBJ1-5; D not resolved. Input material: PBMCs. CDR3 DNA: TGTGCCTGGAGTGTAGCGGGATGGGGCAATCAGCCCCAGCATTTT. It codes for CAWSVAGWGNQPQHF.